This T cell receptor beta chain was documented in a study of type 1 regulatory T cells. Study-wide context: This in vitro CD4 product, T-allo10, is enriched for Tr1 cells and alloantigen-specific. General study points: Compared with non-type 1 regulatory T cells, type 1 regulatory T cells showed a more restricted TCR repertoire.

TCRdb processed the reads anew with MiXCR; each CDR3 protein has one entry. The sample consists of 65,000 to 80,000 distinct CDR3 sequences, around 20% of them appearing once. This clonotype was detected many times. What it recognizes is unknown. Sample: cultured type 1 regulatory T (Tr1) cells, either the whole culture or a sorted fraction (not recorded which). The sequence was collected from a human donor in good health.

CDR3 amino acids: CASSLRPSQAYEQYF. The DNA of the CDR3 is TGTGCCAGCAGTCTTCGGCCCTCTCAGGCCTACGAGCAGTACTTC. This chain uses TRBV7-2 with TRBJ2-7, with D unclear. The CDR3 is made up of 15 amino acids. Trimming took off 6 bases at V and 2 bases at J, with 17 bases between the two ends. Germline V gene data show CDR1 as SGHTA and CDR2 as FQGNSA. The full variable domain, rest sourced from reference TRBV7-2 and TRBJ2-7, is GAGVSQSPSNKVTEKGKDVELRCDPISGHTALYWYRQSLGQGLEFLIYFQGNSAPDKSGLPSDRFSAERTGGSVSTLTIQRTQQEDSAVYLCASSLRPSQAYEQYFGPGTRLTVT.